The TCR beta chain described here comes from a study of naive and memory T cell subsets. Study outcomes and limitations: TCR transcript changes with activation or differentiation may affect this RNA method.

Four PCR rounds used nested alpha and beta constant region primers plus the SP2 primer. One entry per CDR3 protein, called by TCRdb with MiXCR from the 5' RACE reads. This sample has approximately 49,000 distinct CDR3 sequences, with roughly 4.7% found just once. A UMI-containing oligonucleotide was joined by 3' ligation to the TCR cDNA template. Notes on this clonotype: Its matching antigen is unknown.

CDR3 length: 13 residues. Deletions cut 6 bases from V and 7 bases from J, with 13 bases between. Per the germline V gene, CDR1 is MNHNS and CDR2 is SASEGT. This sequence originates from a female donor in good health. V and J are TRBV6-1 and TRBJ1-5, with D unresolved. The CDR3 DNA reads TGTGCCAGCAGCACGGAAAGGAGACAGCCCCAGCATTTT. Residues: CASSTERRQPQHF.